This TCR beta chain appears in the sequencing data of a study of response to subunit inactivated influenza vaccine. Germline trimming cut 5 bases from V and 0 bases from J; bases unmatched to any gene: 19. The CDR3 covers 20 residues. Per the germline V gene, CDR1 is ENHRY and CDR2 is SYGVKD. TCRdb re-analysed the RT-PCR reads in MiXCR, keeping a single row per CDR3 protein. The sample comprises 610,000 or so distinct CDR3 sequences, 14% of which are singletons, and 11% rests with the top ten. The study's findings and limits: Few new T cells, the authors suggested, are recruited by each seasonal influenza vaccination.

This clonotype was observed a handful of times. The antigen remains undetermined. This sample comprised PBMCs from blood, obtained approximately 12 days after vaccination. The source is a man aged 50 to 59 who received an inactivated influenza vaccine. The chain couples TRBV10-3 to TRBJ2-7; 10 bases match TRBD2. CDR3 in amino acids: CAISSRALLAGIPYSYEQYF. CDR3 nucleotides: TGTGCCATCAGTAGCCGGGCCTTACTAGCGGGAATCCCCTACTCCTACGAGCAGTACTTC.